These 21 T cell receptor beta chains originate from one sample sequenced in a study of blood T cells in healthy people across ages. Next came a second PCR, run for about 6 to 12 cycles, which used a sample-barcoded 5' primer along with a J-beta primer mix. TCRdb used MiXCR to reprocess the 5' RACE reads, holding one entry per CDR3 protein. The sample holds hundreds of thousands of distinct CDR3 sequences, 29% seen once. Sequenced: blood. These receptor sequences come from a woman older than 75 in good health.

This clonotype was seen just once. A single base separates this from a much larger clone, so it may be a read error. V and J are TRBV28 and TRBJ2-1; 11 bases are shared with TRBD2. The J call may not be correct, given that the DNA end is closer to TRBJ2-7. Germline lookup yields CDR1 MDHEN and CDR2 SYDVKM. CDR3 size: 14 residues. Written as DNA, the CDR3 is TGTGCCAGTTTTAGCGGGGGGGCCTACAATGAGCAGTACTTC. It codes for CASFSGGAYNEQYF.

A remark on this clonotype: The germline gene is not matched at one end of the junction; a read error may be the cause. The rearrangement joins TRBV5-1 to TRBJ2-2, with a possible D match to TRBD2 (6 bases). CDR1 and CDR2 (germline): SGHRS, YFSETQ. The CDR3 loop spans 16 amino acids. CDR3: CARSLGPRSLTGGLFF. For the CDR3, the DNA is TGCGCCCGCAGCTTGGGACCTAGGAGCCTCACCGGGGGGCTGTTTTTT. The full variable domain, its missing parts supplied by reference TRBV5-1 and TRBJ2-2, is KAGVTQTPRYLIKTRGQQVTLSCSPISGHRSVSWYQQTPGQGLQFLFEYFSETQRNKGNFPGRFSGRQFSNSRSEMNVSTLELGDSALYLCARSLGPRSLTGGLFFGEGSRLTVL.

This clonotype was recorded many times. The rearrangement links TRBV12-3 or TRBV12-4 to TRBJ2-5, with 13 bases matching TRBD2. CDR3 length: 16 amino acids. The V gene end was trimmed by 7 bases and the J gene end by 5 bases; junction bases not matched to a gene: 10. The CDR3 coding sequence is TGTGCCAGCACGCTACTAGCGGGGGGGCCCGGGGAGACCCAGTACTTC. Protein product: CASTLLAGGPGETQYF.

This clonotype showed up many times. The chain recombines TRBV20-1 with TRBJ2-7; 7 nucleotides line up with TRBD1. Germline trimming cut 2 bases from V and 0 bases from J; bases unmatched to any gene: 7. Germline V CDR1 and CDR2: DFQATT, SNEGSKA (reference sequence). There are 15 residues in the CDR3. The CDR3 nucleotides are TGCAGTGCTAGATCGGGACAGATTCTCTCCTACGAGCAGTACTTC. Its protein product is CSARSGQILSYEQYF.

This clonotype has a count of ten or more. The chain uses TRBV6-1 and TRBJ2-1, with TRBD1 matching 7 bases. The CDR3 covers 15 residues. CDR1 MNHNS and CDR2 SASEGT come from the germline V gene. V lost 6 bases and J lost 4; bases outside the gene matches: 9. The CDR3 spells CASSVGTAFYNEQFF. CDR3 nucleotide sequence: TGTGCCAGCAGCGTCGGGACAGCCTTTTACAATGAGCAGTTCTTC.

This clonotype was detected only a few times. A much more abundant neighbour one base away suggests this may be a read error. This rearrangement joins TRBV29-1 to TRBJ2-3; 9 bases agree with TRBD1. CDR1 and CDR2 from the germline V gene are SQVTM and ANQGSEA. V trimming: 7 bases; J trimming: 3 bases; junction bases outside the gene matches: 2. This CDR3 spans 12 amino acids. CDR3 residues: CSGDRATDTQYF. The CDR3 DNA reads TGCAGCGGGGACAGGGCGACAGATACGCAGTATTTT.

Worth noting for this clonotype: This sequence may be a read error, since a much larger clone differs from it by one base. This chain links TRBV6-5 with TRBJ2-2; D could derive from TRBD1 or TRBD2 (6 bases each). In germline, CDR1 is MNHEY, CDR2 SVGAGI. The CDR3 loop spans 16 amino acids. The chain's CDR3 is CASRLSGAGITGERFF. The DNA for the CDR3 is TGTGCCAGCAGACTATCGGGGGCAGGTATCACCGGGGAGCGGTTTTTT.

Ten or more counts support this clonotype. The J gene is TRBJ2-5, the V gene TRBV20-1; 8 bases are a match to TRBD2. V shed 3 bases, J shed 5 bases, and the junction held 11 bases outside the gene matches. CDR3 length: 15 residues. CDR1 DFQATT and CDR2 SNEGSKA come from the germline V gene (reference sequence). The CDR3 region is CSASSGGAFAETQYF. The CDR3 DNA reads as TGCAGTGCTAGTTCGGGGGGGGCTTTCGCCGAGACCCAGTACTTC.

This clonotype has a single count. V usage is TRBV10-3 and J usage is TRBJ2-5; TRBD2 agrees at 7 bases. Germline V lookup: CDR1 ENHRY, CDR2 SYGVKD. Germline trimming cut 0 bases from V and 11 bases from J; bases unmatched to any gene: 18. The CDR3 runs 17 residues. The CDR3: CAISESAGEPHGNEQYF. The CDR3, as DNA: TGTGCCATCAGTGAGTCGGCGGGGGAGCCTCATGGCAATGAGCAGTACTTC.

This clonotype has at least ten counts. The genes are TRBV29-1 and TRBJ1-6; D is perhaps TRBD1 (5 bases). Germline V gives CDR1 SQVTM, CDR2 ANQGSEA. V was pared by 4 bases and J by 8 bases, with 15 bases between. This CDR3 is 14 amino acids long. The CDR3 region is CSVGDPGRDSPLHF. In nucleotides, the CDR3 is TGCAGCGTTGGGGACCCGGGTAGGGATTCACCCCTCCACTTT. Full variable domain (outside the CDR3, taken from reference TRBV29-1 and TRBJ1-6): SAVISQKPSRDICQRGTSLTIQCQVDSQVTMMFWYRQQPGQSLTLIATANQGSEATYESGFVIDKFPISRPNLTFSTLTVSNMSPEDSSIYLCSVGDPGRDSPLHFGNGTRLTVT.

Ten or more counts support this clonotype. This chain joins TRBV12-3 or TRBV12-4 and TRBJ2-5; a possible D gene is TRBD2 (6 bases). Trimming shortened V by 5 bases and J by 5 bases, and 18 bases separated the two germline ends. This CDR3 region has 15 residues. This chain's CDR3 is CASSPGGNVKETQYF. CDR3 bases: TGTGCCAGCAGTCCCGGGGGAAATGTTAAGGAGACCCAGTACTTC.

V usage is TRBV28 and J usage is TRBJ1-1; 9 bases line up with TRBD1. The trim removed 1 base at V and 3 bases at J, leaving 6 bases unmatched. This CDR3 has 16 residues. Germline CDR1 MDHEN, CDR2 SYDVKM. The CDR3 DNA follows: TGTGCCAGCAGTTTATTAAAACAGGGGGCCGACACTGAAGCTTTCTTT. Its translation is CASSLLKQGADTEAFF.

The genes are TRBV14 and TRBJ2-3; 11 positions agree with TRBD2. There are 16 residues in the CDR3. V lost 1 base to trimming and J lost 4 bases; unmatched junction nucleotides: 4. CDR1 and CDR2 (germline): SGHDN, FVKESK. CDR3 protein: CASSQVGLAASDTQYF. CDR3 nucleotide sequence: TGTGCCAGCAGCCAAGTGGGACTAGCGGCGTCAGATACGCAGTATTTT.

As regards this clonotype: This sequence may be a read error, since a much larger clone differs from it by one base. The rearrangement uses TRBV6-5 and TRBJ2-5; D uncertain. The J call may be faulty, since TRBJ2-1 better matches the DNA end. CDR1 and CDR2 from the germline V gene are MNHEY and SVGAGI. This CDR3 spans 10 amino acids. The CDR3 DNA is TGTGCCACTACTTTAGAGACCCAGTTCTTC. It specifies CATTLETQFF.

This clonotype was observed a handful of times. The J gene is TRBJ1-1, the V gene TRBV20-1; TRBD1 aligns across 7 bases. J was trimmed by 1 base and V by 5 bases; bases with no gene match: 4. The CDR3 covers 13 residues. CDR1 and CDR2 from the germline V gene are DFQATT and SNEGSKA (reference sequence). CDR3 in amino acids: CSALRGANTEAFF. As DNA, the CDR3 is TGCAGTGCTCTCAGGGGGGCGAACACTGAAGCTTTCTTT.

This clonotype showed up many times. The V and J genes are TRBV7-2 and TRBJ2-7; 9 nucleotides line up with TRBD2. V lost 6 bases to trimming and J lost 4 bases; unmatched junction nucleotides: 7. The CDR3 spans 14 residues. Germline V gene lookup returns CDR1 SGHTA and CDR2 FQGNSA. DNA for the CDR3: TGTGCCAGCAGTTCGGGACTAGCAAATTACGAGCAGTACTTC. Translation: CASSSGLANYEQYF.

This clonotype was counted many times. The chain couples TRBV12-3 or TRBV12-4 to TRBJ2-3, with 11 nucleotides matching TRBD2. Unmatched junction bases numbered 11, after V lost 6 bases and J lost 0 bases. CDR3 length equals 18 residues. The CDR3 loop reads CASSGQASGGISTDTQYF. In DNA form, the CDR3 reads TGTGCCAGCAGCGGGCAGGCTAGCGGGGGGATTAGCACAGATACGCAGTATTTT.

This clonotype was counted ten times or more. The chain recombines TRBV6-2 or TRBV6-3 with TRBJ1-6; TRBD1 is a possible D gene (5 bases). The CDR3 length is 16 residues. Germline CDR1 and CDR2: MNHEY and SVGEGT. Trimming removed 2 bases at V and 9 bases at J, with 17 bases between. The CDR3, as DNA: TGTGCCAGCAGTTACGATTTCAGGGCAAGAGTTTCACCCCTCCACTTT. Translation: CASSYDFRARVSPLHF.

The V and J genes are TRBV5-5 and TRBJ1-5, with 7 bases that match TRBD1. Per the germline V gene, CDR1 is SGHKS and CDR2 is YYEKEE (reference sequence). This CDR3 is built from 15 residues. After removal of 3 bases from V and 0 bases from J, the junction contained 3 bases not matched to a gene. The CDR3 region is CASSSTGISNQPQHF. The CDR3 coding sequence is TGTGCCAGCAGCTCGACAGGGATTAGCAATCAGCCCCAGCATTTT.

This clonotype was counted at least ten times. This chain connects TRBV12-3 or TRBV12-4 to TRBJ2-1, with 13 positions matching TRBD2. This CDR3 comprises 15 residues. J lost 9 bases, V lost 6 bases, and 8 bases had no gene match. Here the CDR3 reads CASSNGLAGEGEQFF. The CDR3 DNA is TGTGCCAGCAGCAACGGACTAGCGGGGGAGGGTGAGCAGTTCTTC.

As to this clonotype: The junction shows a germline mismatch at one end, possibly a read error. The chain uses TRBV7-2 and TRBJ2-6, with a weak D call TRBD1 (5 bases). This CDR3 has 14 amino acids. Per germline, CDR1 SGHTA and CDR2 FQGNSA. CDR3: CASSAHSGANVPTF. The CDR3 DNA follows: TGTGCCAGCAGCGCCCACTCTGGGGCCAACGTCCCGACTTTC.